The clone carrying this TCR beta chain appeared many times. The antigen remains undetermined. This sample is drawn from a study of T cells in Graves' hyperthyroidism and ophthalmopathy. On the basis of clinical symptoms, serum thyroxine and TRAb, thyroid ultrasound and orbital computed tomography, diagnoses were made. Study-wide results and limits: Ophthalmopathy was predicted by the model a median of 6.5 months ahead of onset.

Researchers took RNA transcripts and amplified the TCR beta CDR3 regions from them. Carried out on the TCR CDR3, a first-round RT-PCR used the HTBI primer set. Each CDR3 protein is one row after TCRdb ran MiXCR on the multiplex PCR reads. The data hold about 350,000 distinct CDR3 sequences, with 15% to 20% observed a single time. Source material: blood. This clonotype was sampled from a woman aged 18-29 years with Graves' hyperthyroidism.

The CDR3 here is CASSFTDKNTEAFF. The CDR3 DNA sequence: TGTGCCAGCAGTTTTACCGACAAAAACACTGAAGCTTTCTTT. This chain joins TRBV12-3 or TRBV12-4 and TRBJ1-1; the D is unclear. V was shortened by 3 bases and J by 2 bases, with 10 bases between the two germline ends. The CDR3 length is 14 residues.